The TCR beta chain under discussion was sequenced for a study of OX40 agonist ivuxolimab in advanced cancers. Turning to the overall study: Ivuxolimab was a fully human IgG2 agonistic monoclonal antibody targeting the costimulatory receptor OX40 (CD134). Intravenous ivuxolimab was administered to patients every 2 weeks at six dose levels: 0.01, 0.1, 0.3, 1.5, 3 and 10 mg/kg. Of the 50 or so patients in dose escalation, around 19 had hepatocellular carcinoma, about 15 had melanoma, 9 had renal cell carcinoma and 9 had head and neck cancer. The dose-escalation cohort was 82.7% male with a mean age of approximately 59 years, ranging from roughly 23 to 85. Prior anti-PD-1, anti-PD-L1 or anti-CTLA-4 therapy was permitted, and approximately 42% of dose-escalation patients had received checkpoint inhibitors. Partial responses occurred in three dose-escalation patients, of whom one had hepatocellular carcinoma and two had cutaneous melanoma. Peripheral TCRbeta sequencing was intended to test whether TCR sequence diversity was altered and clonal T-cell expansion was caused by ivuxolimab. The monotherapy dose-escalation portion (N of about 50 patients) of the phase I ivuxolimab trial is reported in the paper.

V lost 4 bases and J lost 7 bases, and the count of bases not matched to a germline gene is 8. The germline V gene (reference sequence) provides CDR1 MNHNY and CDR2 SVGAGI. The CDR3 starts with the cysteine, ends with the phenylalanine, and has 14 residues. Only CDR3 DNA is held: 42 bases, read in frame from base 1. The research as a whole found: Low levels of normalized T-cell clonal expansion were also seen in some patients who did not respond. In the 0.1-3.0 mg/kg groups, partial responders were among the patients with the lowest normalized peripheral clonal expansion, particularly in CD8+ T cells. After ivuxolimab, CD8+ T cells had more expanded clones than CD4+ T cells on average. Clonal expansion of both CD4+ and CD8+ blood T cells was observed from baseline to week 6 at doses 0.1 to 3.0 mg/kg. Which antigens the clonally expanded peripheral T cells were specific for was not determined.

To sequence the TCRbeta CDR3 region, genomic DNA was isolated from the sorted cells. TCRbeta CDR3 regions were sequenced using the immunoSEQ Assay. Held by TCRdb, this immuneACCESS table contains in-frame sequences only and omits some clones. Under half of the omission traces to an unresolved V gene where checked; the cause of the rest is unknown. The sample includes around 70,000 clones, with around 84% observed a single time. Roughly 4% of the sample is taken by the ten largest. Concerning this clone: What this receptor recognizes is not known. Base qualities are missing; no much larger clone stands one base away.

The trial excluded patients who had a history of autoimmune disease or who were on systemic immunosuppression. In every dose cohort, peripheral blood was drawn for TCR sequencing at baseline, cycle 4 day 1, and cycle 7 day 1. The samples were taken from a phase I, first-in-human, multicenter, open-label dose-escalation trial of ivuxolimab. Adults with locally advanced or metastatic head and neck squamous cell, hepatocellular, melanoma or renal cell carcinoma were enrolled in the trial. Before TCR sequencing, CD4+ and CD8+ T cells were separately sorted from peripheral blood. The chain joins TRBV6-6 to TRBJ1-2; the junction holds 8 bases that match TRBD1. The clonotype originates from an adult with an advanced solid tumor such as melanoma, head and neck, liver or kidney cancer. This sample comprised CD4+ or CD8+ T cells sorted from blood, obtained in a trial of the OX40 agonist ivuxolimab. The DNA sequence is as follows: TGTGCCAGCAGTTTCCGACAGGGGACTACTGGCTACACCTTC. The translation is CASSFRQGTTGYTF.